Listed below are T cell receptor beta chains from one sample, sequenced in a study of blood T cell repertoires in COVID-19. Method: immunoSEQ multiplex PCR; TCRdb's copy keeps in-frame clones and lacks some. In the table there are 200,000 or so clones, 80% to 90% of which are singletons. Sequences were obtained from PBMCs or T cells enriched from blood (not recorded which). The receptors shown here come from a woman aged 18-29 years in a cohort exposed to, infected with or recovered from COVID-19 (not recorded which). Each CDR3 is given with its conserved first and last residue. The D gene is left open where the match is weak. Only part of the rows carry a size: once, few, many, or a class if the clone is expanded.

clone size	D gene	V gene	J gene	CDR3 DNA	CDR3 protein
NA	NA	TRBV4-1	TRBJ1-5	TGCGCCAGCAGCCAAGTTTCGGGGAACAATCAGCCCCAGCATTTT	CASSQVSGNNQPQHF
NA	NA	TRBV21-1	TRBJ2-3	TGTGCCAGCAGCAGCCTGGGACTAGCGGGCACCGGGTGGACGCAGTATTTT	CASSSLGLAGTGWTQYF
NA	TRBD1	TRBV2	TRBJ1-5	TGTGCCAGCAGTGAACTGGGACAGGGAGTCACAAGCAATCAGCCCCAGCATTTT	CASSELGQGVTSNQPQHF
many	TRBD2	TRBV2	TRBJ2-7	TGTGCCAGCAGCCCGGGCGGGAGGACTAGGGACTTC	CASSPGGRTRDF
NA	TRBD2	TRBV24-1	TRBJ2-3	TGTGCCACCAGTGGTAGCGGGGGTAGAAGCACAGATACGCAGTATTTT	CATSGSGGRSTDTQYF
NA	TRBD1	TRBV10-2	TRBJ1-6	TGCGCCAGCAGTCAAGACAGGGGAGCTTCACCCCTCCACTTT	CASSQDRGASPLHF
NA	TRBD2	TRBV9	TRBJ2-1	TGTGCCAGCAGCGCGCCGGGACTAGCGGGGGGCAATGAGCAGTTCTTC	CASSAPGLAGGNEQFF
NA	TRBD1	TRBV4-1	TRBJ1-2	TGCGCCAGCAGCCAACTTCCGGGACAGCGCTATGGCTACACCTTC	CASSQLPGQRYGYTF
NA	NA	TRBV5-1	TRBJ2-2	TGCGCCAGCAGCTTGGTAGTGTCCGGGGAGCTGTTTTTT	CASSLVVSGELFF
NA	NA	TRBV30	TRBJ1-5	TGTGCCTGGAGTCCGACCGACGGGGGGCAGCCCCAGCATTTT	CAWSPTDGGQPQHF
NA	NA	TRBV28	TRBJ1-5	TGTGCCAGCAGTGCAGAGCCCCAGCATTTT	CASSAEPQHF
NA	TRBD1	TRBV5-5	TRBJ1-5	TGTGCCAGCAGCCCTAAGCCCGGGACAGATAGCAATCAGCCCCAGCATTTT	CASSPKPGTDSNQPQHF
NA	TRBD2	TRBV15	TRBJ2-7	TGTGCCACCAGCAAACAGGGACTAGAGTCCTACGAGCAGTACTTC	CATSKQGLESYEQYF
few	NA	TRBV7-3	TRBJ1-2	TGTGCCAGCAGCTTTGGTGAATCAGGCTATGGCTACACCTTC	CASSFGESGYGYTF
NA	TRBD1	TRBV5-1	TRBJ1-1	TGCGCCAGCAGCAAAGGACAGGGGGGCACTGAAGCTTTCTTT	CASSKGQGGTEAFF
NA	NA	TRBV30	TRBJ2-3	TGTGCCTGGAGTGTGGACTTTAGCCGATTCGGTACGCAGTATTTT	CAWSVDFSRFGTQYF
NA	NA	TRBV28	TRBJ2-1	TGTGCCAGCAGTCCTTACAATGAGCAGTTCTTC	CASSPYNEQFF
NA	NA	TRBV5-1	TRBJ1-1	TGCGCCAGCAGCGAGCAGGGTCGAGGGAACACTGAAGCTTTCTTT	CASSEQGRGNTEAFF
NA	TRBD1	TRBV3-1/TRBV3-2	TRBJ1-5	TGTGCCAGCAGCCTATCAGGGGGCAGCAATCAGCCCCAGCATTTT	CASSLSGGSNQPQHF